A single sample gave rise to the 31 T cell receptor beta chains below, sequenced in a study of T cells in Graves' hyperthyroidism and ophthalmopathy. RNA transcripts were the template for amplifying TCR beta CDR3 regions. The HTBI primer set was used in a first-round RT-PCR of the TCR CDR3. TCRdb re-called the multiplex PCR reads through MiXCR, storing one row per CDR3 protein. Of 550,000 to 850,000 distinct CDR3 sequences listed, over 15% were seen once; the top ten hold around 15%. The sequencing input was blood. Receptors originate from a woman between 50 and 59 years old with Graves' hyperthyroidism that later progressed to Graves' ophthalmopathy.

The V and J genes are TRBV10-3 and TRBJ1-3; D is uncertain. Germline CDR1 and CDR2: ENHRY and SYGVKD. V lost 2 bases and J lost 4, with 9 bases in between. CDR3 length: 14 residues. CDR3 loop: CAISETYGGNTIYF. The CDR3 DNA reads as TGTGCCATCAGTGAGACTTATGGAGGAAACACCATATATTTT.

As concerns this clonotype: A read error may be the cause here, since a much bigger clone is one base away. The genes are TRBV6-1 and TRBJ1-2; D not resolved. The CDR3 is 14 residues long. CDR1 MNHNS and CDR2 SASEGT come from the germline V gene. V gave up 0 bases and J gave up 6 bases, with 11 bases separating them. CDR3 sequence reads: CASSEANEIHGYTF. The DNA for the CDR3 is TGTGCCAGCAGTGAAGCAAACGAGATCCATGGCTACACCTTC.

In this sample, this clonotype turned up many times. The chain recombines TRBV24-1 with TRBJ2-2, with TRBD2 matching 9 bases. From germline, CDR1 is KGHDR and CDR2 SFDVKD. There are 17 residues in the CDR3. V was clipped by 3 bases and J by 3 bases; unmatched bases: 7. Written as DNA, the CDR3 is TGTGCCACCAGTGATGTCGCGGGGGGGCCGGACACCGGGGAGCTGTTTTTT. Amino acids: CATSDVAGGPDTGELFF.

The rearrangement uses TRBV4-1 and TRBJ1-5; D is perhaps TRBD1 (6 bases). The germline V gene encodes CDR1 MGHRA and CDR2 YSYEKL. The CDR3 is 16 residues long. V dropped 6 bases and J dropped 1 base, with 16 bases sitting between them. The CDR3 DNA sequence: TGCGCCAGCAGGCAGAGACAGGTAAAAAGCAATCAGCCCCAGCATTTT. Its translation: CASRQRQVKSNQPQHF.

In its sample, this clonotype was seen many times. This chain links TRBV12-3 or TRBV12-4 with TRBJ2-5; 11 positions agree with TRBD2. This CDR3 is 15 amino acids long. After removal of 6 bases from V and 5 bases from J, the junction contained 8 bases not matched to a gene. The CDR3 loop is CASSLSGGAIETQYF. The CDR3 nucleotides are TGTGCCAGCAGCCTTAGCGGGGGGGCCATCGAGACCCAGTACTTC.

The CDR3 DNA follows: TGTGCCAGCAGTTTAGGTAGCGGGGAGGTATCCGATACGCAGTATTTT. Translated: CASSLGSGEVSDTQYF. The V and J genes are TRBV28 and TRBJ2-3; 8 positions agree with TRBD2. Germline lookup yields CDR1 MDHEN and CDR2 SYDVKM. The CDR3 covers 16 residues. The trim removed 2 bases at V and 6 bases at J, leaving 10 bases unmatched.

This clonotype has ten or more counts. The chain combines TRBV18 with TRBJ1-1; perhaps TRBD1 as D (5 bases). In germline, CDR1 is KGHSH, CDR2 LQKENI. The length of the CDR3 is 15 residues. Trimming stripped 2 bases from V and 0 bases from J, with 10 bases between. The CDR3 nucleotides read TGTGCCAGCTCACCAGGGGGAAACGTGAACACTGAAGCTTTCTTT. As protein: CASSPGGNVNTEAFF. Full variable domain (outside the CDR3, taken from reference TRBV18 and TRBJ1-1): NAGVMQNPRHLVRRRGQEARLRCSPMKGHSHVYWYRQLPEEGLKFMVYLQKENIIDESGMPKERFSAEFPKEGPSILRIQQVVRGDSAAYFCASSPGGNVNTEAFFGQGTRLTVV.

This clonotype has at least ten counts. V usage is TRBV9 and J usage is TRBJ1-1; TRBD1 agrees at 7 bases. Germline trimming cut 6 bases from V and 5 bases from J; bases unmatched to any gene: 7. The CDR3 is made up of 13 amino acids. Germline-derived CDR1 and CDR2 are SGDLS and YYNGEE. The CDR3 here is CASKAVRGTEAFF. The CDR3 DNA is TGTGCCAGCAAAGCAGTCAGGGGGACTGAAGCTTTCTTT.

V gene TRBV3-1 combines with J gene TRBJ1-6, with D possibly matching TRBD1 (6 bases). Between the trimmed V and J ends, which lost 4 bases and 7 bases, there was a span of 14 bases. This CDR3 contains 15 residues. Germline V gene data show CDR1 as LGHDT and CDR2 as YNNKEL (reference sequence). The CDR3 sequence is CASSPLSQGNSPLHF. The CDR3 DNA is TGTGCCAGCAGCCCCTTATCACAGGGAAATTCACCCCTCCACTTT.

The chain is built from TRBV28 and TRBJ2-2; no firm D call. Looked up from germline, CDR1 is MDHEN and CDR2 is SYDVKM. The CDR3 totals 13 residues. V was clipped by 3 bases and J by 6 bases, with 8 bases between them. The CDR3 DNA sequence: TGTGCCAGCAGTTTTTTAAAACCCGGGGAGCTGTTTTTT. Amino acid sequence: CASSFLKPGELFF.

The chain links TRBV20-1 to TRBJ1-6; tentatively, D is TRBD1 (5 bases). The ends were cut back, 5 bases at V and 10 bases at J, with 21 bases in the middle. Germline V gives CDR1 DFQATT, CDR2 SNEGSKA (reference sequence). The CDR3 is made up of 15 amino acids. This CDR3 is CSAFIIRGPPSPLHF. The DNA of the CDR3 is TGCAGTGCTTTTATCATCCGGGGCCCTCCATCACCCCTCCACTTT.

In this sample, this clonotype turned up many times. V is TRBV3-1 and J is TRBJ2-5; TRBD1 agrees at 8 bases. V lost 4 bases to trimming and J lost 5 bases; unmatched junction nucleotides: 6. The CDR3 has 14 amino acids. Looked up from germline, CDR1 is LGHDT and CDR2 is YNNKEL (reference sequence). The CDR3 nucleotides are TGTGCCAGCAGCCTCCGACAGGGGTCTGAGACCCAGTACTTC. Residues: CASSLRQGSETQYF.

The sample holds many counts of this clonotype. This sequence joins TRBV18 and TRBJ1-5, with no clear D. Germline V lookup: CDR1 KGHSH, CDR2 LQKENI. Between the trimmed V and J ends, which lost 0 bases and 2 bases, there was a span of 11 bases. The CDR3 is 16 amino acids. The CDR3 DNA is TGTGCCAGCTCACCACCGAACCCACGGGGCAATCAGCCCCAGCATTTT. This sequence encodes CASSPPNPRGNQPQHF.

There are a few counts of this clonotype. The genes are TRBV5-1 and TRBJ2-3, with 10 bases that match TRBD2. This CDR3 contains 15 residues. With V trimmed by 7 bases and J by 4 bases, 9 bases remained unmatched. Germline V gene data show CDR1 as SGHRS and CDR2 as YFSETQ. CDR3 residues: CASGEAGGLADTQYF. CDR3 nucleotides: TGCGCCAGCGGCGAAGCGGGGGGGCTCGCAGATACGCAGTATTTT.

The chain joins TRBV3-1 to TRBJ2-3; weak D call: TRBD2 (6 bases). V gave up 0 bases and J gave up 8 bases, with 6 bases separating them. The CDR3 consists of 12 residues. Germline-derived CDR1 and CDR2 are LGHDT and YNNKEL (reference sequence). CDR3 sequence: CASSQDSGTQYF. DNA of the CDR3: TGTGCCAGCAGCCAAGATAGCGGTACGCAGTATTTT.

The genes are TRBV20-1 and TRBJ2-7; 8 positions agree with TRBD2. The CDR3 extends over 13 amino acids. With V trimmed by 4 bases and J by 4 bases, 6 bases remained unmatched. CDR1 and CDR2 from the germline V gene are DFQATT and SNEGSKA (reference sequence). DNA of the CDR3: TGCAGTGCTACCCGGGAGGGGATTTACGAGCAGTACTTC. The encoded protein is CSATREGIYEQYF.

This clonotype has more than one count but fewer than ten. This rearrangement joins TRBV7-9 to TRBJ1-6; D ambiguous. Germline V gene sequence: CDR1 SEHNR, CDR2 FQNEAQ (reference sequence). The V end lost 1 base, the J end lost 6 bases, and 10 bases lay between the germline ends. The length of the CDR3 is 15 residues. The chain's CDR3 is CASSLDAAGNSPLHF. DNA of the CDR3: TGTGCCAGCAGCTTAGATGCGGCCGGTAATTCACCCCTCCACTTT.

This clonotype was detected many times. The genes are TRBV7-2 and TRBJ2-1; 11 bases agree with TRBD2. The junction had 6 bases not matched to a gene; V was cut back by 1 base and J by 4 bases. In germline, CDR1 is SGHTA, CDR2 FQGNSA. The CDR3 consists of 17 residues. The CDR3 nucleotides are TGTGCCAGCAGCTTAGAGACTAGCGGGGAGCTATACAATGAGCAGTTCTTC. This translates into CASSLETSGELYNEQFF.

This clonotype was seen only a few times. V and J are TRBV3-1 and TRBJ1-2; no reliable D call. Germline assignment: CDR1 LGHDT and CDR2 YNNKEL (reference sequence). CDR3 length: 14 residues. V lost 4 bases and J lost 4, with 13 bases in between. The CDR3 nucleotides read TGTGCCAGCAGCCCCATGACGGTGGGCTATGGCTACACCTTC. The encoded protein is CASSPMTVGYGYTF.

V gene TRBV6-5 combines with J gene TRBJ2-7, with 8 bases identical to TRBD1. The germline V gene has CDR1 MNHEY and CDR2 SVGAGI. CDR3 length: 14 residues. The J segment lost 6 bases and the V segment lost 3 bases, leaving 7 bases of the junction unmatched. This chain's CDR3 is CASSYPDRAGEQYF. For the CDR3, the DNA is TGTGCCAGCAGTTATCCGGACAGGGCGGGCGAGCAGTACTTC.

This clonotype was found once. Just one base apart from a much larger clone, this may be a read error. It is likely a read error, because the conserved phenylalanine at the end of the CDR3 is missing. The CDR3 is CSAIPPDSYTEAFL. CDR3 sequence (DNA): TGCAGTGCTATCCCCCCGGACAGCTACACTGAAGCTTTCCTT. The chain has TRBV20-1 and TRBJ1-1, with a tentative D call TRBD1 (6 bases). Per germline, CDR1 DFQATT and CDR2 SNEGSKA (reference sequence). The ends were cut back, 4 bases at V and 3 bases at J, with 15 bases in the middle. This CDR3 contains 14 residues.

In regard to this clonotype: A much larger clone is a single base away; this may be a read error. V is TRBV13 and J is TRBJ2-1; D is unclear. Trimming removed 5 bases at V and 0 bases at J, with 14 bases between. This CDR3 contains 16 residues. From germline, CDR1 is PRHDT and CDR2 FYEKMQ (reference sequence). The CDR3 spells CASSHSRPSSYNEQFF. In DNA, the CDR3 is TGTGCCAGCAGCCATTCCCGACCGAGCTCCTACAATGAGCAGTTCTTC.

This clonotype was counted at least ten times. J is TRBJ1-4 and V is TRBV20-1, with D hard to call. CDR3 length: 14 residues. Germline V CDR1 and CDR2: DFQATT, SNEGSKA (reference sequence). Trimming removed 3 bases from V and 8 bases from J, with 16 bases in between. The CDR3 loop is CSARSSPGDEKLFF. The DNA for the CDR3 is TGCAGTGCTAGGAGTTCACCCGGAGACGAAAAACTGTTTTTT.

This clonotype was seen repeatedly, ten times or more. The J gene is TRBJ1-1, the V gene TRBV11-2, with a tentative D call TRBD1 (5 bases). The CDR3 is made up of 12 amino acids. The germline V and J ends were trimmed by 5 bases and 9 bases, with 13 bases remaining between them. Per germline, CDR1 SGHAT and CDR2 FQNNGV. The CDR3, as DNA: TGTGCCAGCAGCCCTCGGGGACTGCAAGCTTTCTTT. Its translation: CASSPRGLQAFF.

The sample holds a few counts of this clonotype. The CDR3 coding sequence is TGTGCCATCAGTGAGGACAGGGCTGAAAATGAAAAACTGTTTTTT. It translates to CAISEDRAENEKLFF. V and J are TRBV10-3 and TRBJ1-4; 7 positions match TRBD1. With V trimmed by 2 bases and J by 5 bases, 5 bases remained unmatched. The CDR3 covers 15 residues. From germline, CDR1 is ENHRY and CDR2 SYGVKD.

This clonotype was seen repeatedly, ten times or more. This chain uses TRBV12-3 or TRBV12-4 with TRBJ2-3; 10 bases agree with TRBD1. The CDR3 runs 14 residues. With 5 bases clipped from V and 6 bases from J, the junction kept 5 bases outside the gene matches. The CDR3: CASSQDRGSDTQYF. The DNA for the CDR3 is TGTGCCAGCAGTCAGGACAGGGGGTCCGATACGCAGTATTTT.

This clonotype was seen a few times. The chain links TRBV6-1 to TRBJ2-3; D may correspond to TRBD1 or TRBD2 (6 bases each). CDR3 size: 19 residues. Trimming removed 2 bases at V and 0 bases at J, with 21 bases between. Germline assignment: CDR1 MNHNS and CDR2 SASEGT. The CDR3 loop is CASSETGLGAGISTDTQYF. As DNA, the CDR3 is TGTGCCAGCAGTGAAACGGGTCTGGGGGCGGGGATTAGCACAGATACGCAGTATTTT.

The CDR3 protein is CASSYQDRAYEQYF. CDR3 bases: TGTGCCAGCAGTTATCAGGACAGAGCCTACGAGCAGTACTTC. The chain recombines TRBV6-2 or TRBV6-3 with TRBJ2-7; a possible D gene is TRBD1 (6 bases). The germline V gene encodes CDR1 MNHEY and CDR2 SVGEGT. The ends were cut back, 3 bases at V and 2 bases at J, with 11 bases in the middle. The CDR3 spans 14 residues.

The genes are TRBV5-6 and TRBJ2-3; D call uncertain. Per germline, CDR1 SGHDT and CDR2 YYEEEE. CDR3 size: 13 residues. V shed 4 bases and J shed 6 bases, with 12 bases lying between them. CDR3 sequence reads: CASSLDRRDTQYF. DNA for the CDR3: TGTGCCAGCAGCCTAGACCGCCGGGATACGCAGTATTTT.

This clonotype was picked up a small number of times. The J gene is TRBJ2-7, the V gene TRBV12-3 or TRBV12-4; 9 bases are shared with TRBD1. V was clipped by 6 bases and J by 3 bases; unmatched bases: 9. The CDR3 is made up of 15 amino acids. The chain's CDR3 is CASRPTGTGNYEQYF. The CDR3 region has the DNA TGTGCCAGCAGGCCAACCGGGACAGGGAACTACGAGCAGTACTTC.

This clonotype was detected only a few times. This chain links TRBV20-1 with TRBJ1-6, with TRBD1 matching 8 bases. V shed 6 bases, J shed 7 bases, and the junction held 5 bases outside the gene matches. Germline CDR1 reads DFQATT; CDR2 reads SNEGSKA (reference sequence). The CDR3 consists of 13 residues. This chain's CDR3 is CSASTGENSPLHF. DNA for the CDR3: TGCAGTGCCTCGACAGGGGAAAATTCACCCCTCCACTTT.